This TCR beta chain derives from a study of blood T cell repertoires in COVID-19. Across the whole study: There were acute and convalescent COVID-19 samples, and they came from the United States, Italy and Spain.

The CDR3 consists of 14 residues. The ends were cut back, 6 bases at V and 12 bases at J, with 18 bases in the middle. The germline V gene encodes CDR1 MDHEN and CDR2 SYDVKM. Across 24 US areas, participants ranged in age from roughly 18 to 95 years. Either two negative PCRs, clearance, or symptom resolution qualified Cohort 3 donors as recovered. Clones were read by immunoSEQ multiplex PCR, and TCRdb kept only the in-frame ones, dropping some. The sample carries 320,000 or so clones, 80% to 90% recorded once. This sequence originates from a man aged 25-45 years who had recovered from COVID-19. The V gene is TRBV28, the J gene TRBJ1-6; possible D gene TRBD1, 6 bases. Sequenced input: PBMCs or T cells enriched from blood (not recorded which). This CDR3 is CASRGAKELKPLHF. The CDR3 DNA follows: TGTGCCAGCAGGGGGGCCAAAGAGCTGAAACCCCTCCACTTT.